Sequencing of this TCR beta chain was carried out in a study of T cells after somatic rescue of genetic block. Clones were sequenced by immunoSEQ multiplex PCR, and TCRdb holds only the in-frame ones, with some missing. The data hold approximately 78,000 clones, with approximately 91% observed a single time. The receptor comes from a man in his thirties or forties. The sample consisted of peripheral blood mononuclear cells (PBMCs).

Written as DNA, the CDR3 is TGTGCCAGCTTCGTCGCAGGGAGAACAGATACGCAGTATTTT. This encodes CASFVAGRTDTQYF. The chain carries TRBV28 and TRBJ2-3, with D perhaps matching TRBD1 or TRBD2 (5 bases each). From germline, CDR1 is MDHEN and CDR2 SYDVKM. The V end was cut by 8 bases, the J end by 3 bases, with 15 bases between. This CDR3 is 14 amino acids long.